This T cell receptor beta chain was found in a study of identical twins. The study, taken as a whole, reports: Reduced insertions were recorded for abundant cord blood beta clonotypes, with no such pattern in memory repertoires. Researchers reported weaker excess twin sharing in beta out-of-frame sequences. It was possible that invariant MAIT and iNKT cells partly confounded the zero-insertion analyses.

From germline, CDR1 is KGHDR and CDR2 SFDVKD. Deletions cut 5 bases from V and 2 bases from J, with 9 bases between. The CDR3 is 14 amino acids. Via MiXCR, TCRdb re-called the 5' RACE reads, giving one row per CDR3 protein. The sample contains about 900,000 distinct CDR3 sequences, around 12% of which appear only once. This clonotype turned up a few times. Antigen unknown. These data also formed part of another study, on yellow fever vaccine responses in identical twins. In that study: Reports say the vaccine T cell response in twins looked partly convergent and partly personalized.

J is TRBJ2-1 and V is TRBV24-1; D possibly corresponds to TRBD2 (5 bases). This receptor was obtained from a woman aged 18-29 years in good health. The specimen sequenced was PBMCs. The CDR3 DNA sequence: TGTGCCACCAGTGGAACTAGTACCTACAATGAGCAGTTCTTC. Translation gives CATSGTSTYNEQFF.